These 12 T cell receptor beta chains were sequenced from one sample in a study of shared clonotypes between healthy human individuals. Measured with immunoSEQ multiplex PCR; TCRdb has only the in-frame clones, and not every one. The sample carries 2 million to 3 million clones, 90% to 95% recorded once. What was sequenced was naive CD4+ T cells from PBMCs. Specified subset: CD45RA+ positively selected. Receptors were obtained from a man between 18 and 29 years old in good health. Some clones in this sample may be carry-over from other donors' samples.

Turning to this clone: The same CDR3 is also encoded by other DNA sequences in this sample. The gene calls are TRBV20-1 and TRBJ2-3; D remains ambiguous. Germline V gene data show CDR1 as DFQATT and CDR2 as SNEGSKA (reference sequence). Trimming stripped 6 bases from V and 2 bases from J, with 6 bases between. The CDR3 consists of 11 residues. CDR3 region: CSAATTDTQYF. The CDR3 nucleotides read TGCAGTGCAGCTACCACAGATACGCAGTATTTT.

Comment on this clone: Other DNA sequences in this specimen translate into the identical CDR3. This rearrangement joins TRBV6-1 to TRBJ2-6; D is uncertain. Germline loops: CDR1 MNHNS, CDR2 SASEGT. The CDR3 length is 13 residues. V lost 3 bases, J lost 1 base, and 1 base lay in between. The CDR3 loop is CASSDSGANVLTF. CDR3 DNA: TGTGCCAGCAGTGATTCTGGGGCCAACGTCCTGACTTTC.

The genes are TRBV7-3 and TRBJ2-3, with TRBD2 matching 8 bases. The CDR3 covers 15 residues. The J segment lost 0 bases and the V segment lost 5 bases, leaving 4 bases of the junction unmatched. Germline CDR1 and CDR2: SGHTA and FQGTGA. The CDR3: CASSRGGGSTDTQYF. CDR3 nucleotide sequence: TGTGCCAGCAGCCGTGGCGGGGGGAGCACAGATACGCAGTATTTT.

The J gene is TRBJ2-2, the V gene TRBV15, with D maybe TRBD1 (5 bases). CDR1 LNHNV and CDR2 YYDKDF come from the germline V gene (reference sequence). Trimming left V 3 bases short and J 1 base short, with 9 bases between. This CDR3 region has 15 residues. CDR3 in DNA: TGTGCCACCAGCAGCCCCAGGGAGAACACCGGGGAGCTGTTTTTT. Its translation is CATSSPRENTGELFF.

The chain is built from TRBV7-2 and TRBJ1-3, with 7 bases fitting TRBD1. The V gene end was trimmed by 4 bases and the J gene end by 0 bases; junction bases not matched to a gene: 6. This CDR3 comprises 16 residues. CDR1 is SGHTA and CDR2 is FQGNSA in the germline V gene. The CDR3 DNA sequence: TGTGCCAGCAGCTCCGGGACAGCCCTCTCTGGAAACACCATATATTTT. Residues: CASSSGTALSGNTIYF.

The genes are TRBV2 and TRBJ2-1; 8 bases agree with TRBD2. V lost 6 bases and J lost 4; bases outside the gene matches: 5. Germline CDR1 is SNHLY and CDR2 is FYNNEI. CDR3 length: 14 residues. The CDR3 sequence: CASRPGLVYNEQFF. In nucleotides, the CDR3 is TGTGCCAGCAGGCCGGGACTAGTTTACAATGAGCAGTTCTTC.

This chain uses TRBV4-1 with TRBJ2-3; 11 nucleotides align to TRBD2. Germline CDR1 reads MGHRA; CDR2 reads YSYEKL. The CDR3 loop spans 15 amino acids. Trimming at V came to 4 bases and at J to 6 bases, leaving 6 bases not matched to a gene. CDR3 sequence (DNA): TGCGCCAGCAGCCTAGCGGGAGGGCCACGGGATACGCAGTATTTT. Translated, it gives CASSLAGGPRDTQYF.

The chain couples TRBV18 to TRBJ1-2; 7 nucleotides match TRBD1. The V gene end was trimmed by 4 bases and the J gene end by 3 bases; junction bases not matched to a gene: 14. The CDR3 consists of 17 residues. Looked up from germline, CDR1 is KGHSH and CDR2 is LQKENI. This CDR3 reads CASSRFTTGEDDYGYTF. CDR3 nucleotides: TGTGCCAGCTCACGTTTTACCACAGGGGAGGATGACTATGGCTACACCTTC. Combining the CDR3 with reference TRBV18 and TRBJ1-2 gives the whole variable domain NAGVMQNPRHLVRRRGQEARLRCSPMKGHSHVYWYRQLPEEGLKFMVYLQKENIIDESGMPKERFSAEFPKEGPSILRIQQVVRGDSAAYFCASSRFTTGEDDYGYTFGSGTRLTVV.

The CDR3 DNA reads as TGTGCCAGCAGGCGGGACATCCAAGAGACCCAGTACTTC. This codes for CASRRDIQETQYF. The rearrangement joins TRBV7-9 to TRBJ2-5; TRBD1 or TRBD2 may be the D gene (6 bases each). Trimming removed 6 bases at V and 1 base at J, with 9 bases between. The CDR3 has 13 residues. Germline V gene sequence: CDR1 SEHNR, CDR2 FQNEAQ (reference sequence).

The CDR3 region has the DNA TGTGCCAGCAGCCCCGGGACAGTCACAGATACGCAGTATTTT. It specifies CASSPGTVTDTQYF. This sequence joins TRBV9 and TRBJ2-3, with 7 bases identical to TRBD1. The V gene end was trimmed by 4 bases and the J gene end by 2 bases; junction bases not matched to a gene: 4. This CDR3 has 14 amino acids. Germline CDR1 reads SGDLS; CDR2 reads YYNGEE.

V and J are TRBV19 and TRBJ2-3; maybe TRBD1 (7 bases). Trimming took off 4 bases at V and 4 bases at J, with 18 bases between the two ends. Germline lookup yields CDR1 LNHDA and CDR2 SQIVND (reference sequence). This CDR3 is 16 amino acids long. The CDR3 DNA is TGTGCCAGTAGTAGTGAACAGGGGAGGTTTGCAGATACGCAGTATTTT. Translated, it gives CASSSEQGRFADTQYF.

A note on this clone: Other DNA sequences in the sample encode the same CDR3. The chain is built from TRBV28 and TRBJ2-1, with TRBD2 identical over 8 bases. The junction had 3 bases not matched to a gene; V was cut back by 3 bases and J by 5 bases. The CDR3 is 14 residues long. Germline-derived CDR1 and CDR2 are MDHEN and SYDVKM. The CDR3 DNA reads TGTGCCAGCAGTTTTGGCGGGAGGCACAATGAGCAGTTCTTC. This codes for CASSFGGRHNEQFF. The whole variable domain, filled in from reference TRBV28 and TRBJ2-1, reads DVKVTQSSRYLVKRTGEKVFLECVQDMDHENMFWYRQDPGLGLRLIYFSYDVKMKEKGDIPEGYSVSREKKERFSLILESASTNQTSMYLCASSFGGRHNEQFFGPGTRLTVL.